Below are 30 T cell receptor beta chains sequenced from a single sample in a study of identical twins. In TCRdb, the 5' RACE reads were re-called with MiXCR into one record per CDR3 protein. The table shows some 570,000 distinct CDR3 sequences, with approximately 20% occurring only once. These records were also assigned to another study, of yellow fever vaccine responses in identical twins.

Sequencing was done on a sample of CD4+ T cells sorted from blood. The source of these receptors is a woman in her late teens or twenties in good health.

This sequence joins TRBV7-9 and TRBJ1-2; the D gene is possibly TRBD1 (5 bases). V shed 3 bases and J shed 2 bases, with 13 bases lying between them. CDR1 and CDR2 (germline): SEHNR, FQNEAQ (reference sequence). This CDR3 is 15 amino acids long. The CDR3 region is CASSLGPQGNYGYTF. The CDR3 nucleotides read TGTGCCAGCAGCTTGGGACCGCAGGGAAACTATGGCTACACCTTC.

The V call is TRBV2, the J call TRBJ1-1; no firm D call. Germline V gene lookup returns CDR1 SNHLY and CDR2 FYNNEI. The CDR3 length is 13 residues. V was shortened by 2 bases and J by 4 bases, with 8 bases between the two germline ends. This chain's CDR3 is CASSERAVTEAFF. CDR3 nucleotide sequence: TGTGCCAGCAGTGAAAGGGCGGTCACTGAAGCTTTCTTT.

This chain joins TRBV24-1 and TRBJ1-5; D unclear. Germline V gives CDR1 KGHDR, CDR2 SFDVKD. The CDR3 is made up of 14 amino acids. V lost 7 bases to trimming and J lost 0 bases, with 9 bases between them. The CDR3 DNA sequence: TGTGCCACCAGGCTACACTATAGCAATCAGCCCCAGCATTTT. Translated: CATRLHYSNQPQHF.

This clonotype came up once. The J gene is TRBJ2-7, the V gene TRBV20-1; 12 bases are a match to TRBD2. V lost 4 bases to trimming and J lost 7 bases; unmatched junction nucleotides: 8. Germline CDR1 and CDR2: DFQATT and SNEGSKA (reference sequence). The length of the CDR3 is 14 residues. DNA of the CDR3: TGCAGTGCTAACGGACTAGCGGGGTCGTGGGAGCAGTACGTC. This sequence encodes CSANGLAGSWEQYV.

The chain joins TRBV28 to TRBJ1-6; tentatively, D is TRBD1 (6 bases). V shed 5 bases and J shed 4 bases, with 15 bases lying between them. Germline CDR1 is MDHEN and CDR2 is SYDVKM. This CDR3 has 16 amino acids. CDR3 DNA: TGTGCCAGCAGTCTTTCCGACAGGCTATATAATTCACCCCTCCACTTT. It yields the protein CASSLSDRLYNSPLHF. The full variable domain, completed using reference TRBV28 and TRBJ1-6, is DVKVTQSSRYLVKRTGEKVFLECVQDMDHENMFWYRQDPGLGLRLIYFSYDVKMKEKGDIPEGYSVSREKKERFSLILESASTNQTSMYLCASSLSDRLYNSPLHFGNGTRLTVT.

This clonotype was detected only a few times. The CDR3 reads CASSQDSSGSKYEQYF. In DNA, the CDR3 is TGTGCCAGCAGCCAAGATTCCAGCGGGAGTAAGTACGAGCAGTACTTC. This chain uses TRBV3-1 with TRBJ2-7; 8 positions match TRBD2. V lost 0 bases and J lost 4; bases outside the gene matches: 8. This CDR3 is 16 amino acids long. CDR1 is LGHDT and CDR2 is YNNKEL in the germline V gene (reference sequence).

The V gene is TRBV19, the J gene TRBJ1-1, with D maybe TRBD1 (6 bases). The CDR3 extends over 13 amino acids. V was cut by 7 bases and J by 0 bases, with 9 bases left in between. Germline V gene sequence: CDR1 LNHDA, CDR2 SQIVND (reference sequence). CDR3 sequence reads: CASTDSMNTEAFF. CDR3 coding DNA: TGTGCCAGTACGGACAGTATGAACACTGAAGCTTTCTTT.

The chain carries TRBV20-1 and TRBJ1-1; D is uncertain. V lost 3 bases and J 1 base, leaving 6 bases between the germline ends. Germline V gives CDR1 DFQATT, CDR2 SNEGSKA (reference sequence). The CDR3 sequence is 12 residues long. DNA for the CDR3: TGCAGTGCTAGTAGGCCGAACACTGAAGCTTTCTTT. Amino acid sequence: CSASRPNTEAFF.

In its sample, this clonotype was seen a few times. The CDR3 reads CASSPQTTGTSYEQYF. DNA for the CDR3: TGTGCCAGCTCACCCCAAACGACAGGGACCTCCTACGAGCAGTACTTC. This sequence joins TRBV18 and TRBJ2-7, with 7 bases fitting TRBD1. The V gene's germline CDR1 is KGHSH and CDR2 LQKENI. The CDR3 sequence is 16 residues long. The V gene end was trimmed by 3 bases and the J gene end by 0 bases; junction bases not matched to a gene: 8.

This clonotype was seen a few times. The V call is TRBV3-1, the J call TRBJ2-6; the D is unclear. The CDR3 runs to 13 residues. The V gene's germline CDR1 is LGHDT and CDR2 YNNKEL (reference sequence). The V gene lost 5 bases and the J gene lost 4 bases, with 6 bases spanning the gap. The CDR3 sequence: CASSSLGANVLTF. Written as DNA, the CDR3 is TGTGCCAGCAGCTCCTTAGGGGCCAACGTCCTGACTTTC.

The chain employs TRBV10-3 and TRBJ2-3; 13 nucleotides agree with TRBD2. With 5 bases clipped from V and 5 bases from J, the junction kept 19 bases outside the gene matches. This CDR3 spans 20 amino acids. The germline CDR1 and CDR2 sequences are ENHRY and SYGVKD. The CDR3 reads CAISKLPGLAGSGVRDTQYF. The CDR3, as DNA: TGTGCCATCAGTAAACTACCGGGACTAGCGGGAAGTGGGGTCCGAGATACGCAGTATTTT.

The table lists this clonotype with many counts. The chain combines TRBV10-1 with TRBJ1-6, with 9 bases aligning to TRBD1. CDR3 length: 14 residues. Trimming at V came to 5 bases and at J to 6 bases, leaving 2 bases not matched to a gene. Per germline, CDR1 WNHNN and CDR2 SYGVQD (reference sequence). CDR3 sequence (DNA): TGCGCCAGCAGTCCGGACAGGGGTAATTCACCCCTCCACTTT. Its translation: CASSPDRGNSPLHF.

This clonotype was counted a few times. The chain carries TRBV12-3 or TRBV12-4 and TRBJ2-5; 7 nucleotides agree with TRBD1. The CDR3 runs to 15 residues. Unmatched junction bases numbered 8, after V lost 0 bases and J lost 7 bases. The CDR3 loop reads CASSLAVGPGGTQYF. For the CDR3, the DNA is TGTGCCAGCAGTTTAGCCGTGGGGCCAGGGGGGACCCAGTACTTC.

This clonotype was seen more than once but under ten times. The V gene is TRBV29-1, the J gene TRBJ2-1; 10 bases line up with TRBD2. CDR3 length: 13 residues. CDR1 SQVTM and CDR2 ANQGSEA come from the germline V gene. The V gene end was trimmed by 7 bases and the J gene end by 8 bases; junction bases not matched to a gene: 8. The CDR3 bases are TGCAGCGCCGAGGGGCTAGCGGGGGATGAGCAGTTCTTC. It encodes CSAEGLAGDEQFF.

The chain joins TRBV4-1 to TRBJ2-3; D assignment may be TRBD1 or TRBD2 (5 bases each). There are 18 residues in the CDR3. V was cut by 1 base and J by 2 bases, with 19 bases left in between. CDR1 is MGHRA and CDR2 is YSYEKL in the germline V gene. CDR3 residues: CASSQGNLGPANTDTQYF. The CDR3 bases are TGCGCCAGCAGCCAAGGGAATTTGGGACCCGCGAACACAGATACGCAGTATTTT.

This clonotype occurred a few times. This rearrangement joins TRBV20-1 to TRBJ2-2, with TRBD1 matching 9 bases. This CDR3 spans 13 amino acids. The germline CDR1 and CDR2 sequences are DFQATT and SNEGSKA (reference sequence). J was trimmed by 3 bases and V by 6 bases; bases with no gene match: 2. The CDR3 is CSAGTGYTGELFF. The CDR3 bases are TGCAGTGCCGGGACAGGGTACACCGGGGAGCTGTTTTTT.

This clonotype was seen only a few times. The chain joins TRBV12-3 or TRBV12-4 to TRBJ1-3; 7 nucleotides match TRBD1. The junction had 11 bases not matched to a gene; V was cut back by 6 bases and J by 0 bases. The CDR3 length is 17 residues. The CDR3 DNA follows: TGTGCCAGCAGGACAGGGACTTCAGAGAGCTCTGGAAACACCATATATTTT. Translation: CASRTGTSESSGNTIYF.

This clonotype was found many times. The chain carries TRBV7-2 and TRBJ2-7, with D unresolved. Per germline, CDR1 SGHTA and CDR2 FQGNSA. The CDR3 sequence is 14 residues long. The V end was cut by 5 bases, the J end by 2 bases, with 13 bases between. CDR3 in amino acids: CASSLSVYTYEQYF. The CDR3 DNA reads TGTGCCAGCAGCCTAAGCGTCTATACCTACGAGCAGTACTTC.

This clonotype has more than one count but fewer than ten. The chain employs TRBV7-2 and TRBJ2-3, with TRBD2 matching 11 bases. The ends lost 5 bases at V and 0 bases at J; junction bases unmatched: 7. The germline gives CDR1 SGHTA, CDR2 FQGNSA. The CDR3 is made up of 17 amino acids. This CDR3 is CASSSRGTSGSTDTQYF. CDR3 bases: TGTGCCAGCAGCAGTAGGGGGACTAGCGGTAGCACAGATACGCAGTATTTT.

This chain connects TRBV5-6 to TRBJ2-7, with D unresolved. Germline V lookup: CDR1 SGHDT, CDR2 YYEEEE. The CDR3 runs 13 residues. V was trimmed by 4 bases and J by 3 bases, leaving 11 bases between them. CDR3 bases: TGTGCCAGCAGCCAGGATACAAACTACGAGCAGTACGTC. Its protein product is CASSQDTNYEQYV.

The chain uses TRBV5-1 and TRBJ2-5; possibly TRBD2 for D (6 bases). CDR3 size: 14 residues. Germline V gene data show CDR1 as SGHRS and CDR2 as YFSETQ. With 4 bases removed from V and 5 bases from J, the gap between germline ends came to 15 bases. In DNA, the CDR3 is TGCGCCAGCAGCCTTTCGGAGGGTCGGGAGACCCAGTACTTC. Protein product: CASSLSEGRETQYF.

The chain employs TRBV6-2 or TRBV6-3 and TRBJ2-3; TRBD2 is a possible D gene (7 bases). Looked up from germline, CDR1 is MNHEY and CDR2 is SVGEGT. Trimming removed 0 bases from V and 2 bases from J, with 15 bases in between. The CDR3 has 17 residues. The CDR3 sequence is CASSYSSTGGYTDTQYF. The CDR3, as DNA: TGTGCCAGCAGTTACTCGTCAACGGGGGGCTACACAGATACGCAGTATTTT.

This clonotype is a singleton in its sample. V usage is TRBV10-2 and J usage is TRBJ2-7, with D possibly matching TRBD2 (6 bases). Germline CDR1 WSHSY, CDR2 SAAADI. V lost 7 bases, J lost 6 bases, and 13 bases lay in between. The CDR3 totals 12 residues. CDR3 DNA sequence: TGCGCCAGCACAACGGGGGTCGGCGAGCAGTACGTC. It encodes CASTTGVGEQYV.

This clonotype was observed at least ten times. The V gene is TRBV7-2, the J gene TRBJ2-2; D is undetermined. This CDR3 is built from 15 residues. V gave up 6 bases and J gave up 0 bases, with 11 bases separating them. In germline, CDR1 is SGHTA, CDR2 FQGNSA. CDR3 residues: CASRGLRTNTGELFF. CDR3 DNA: TGTGCCAGCAGGGGCCTGCGCACGAACACCGGGGAGCTGTTTTTT.

CDR3 DNA sequence: TGTGCCAGCAGCTCGGGACACTCTAACTATGGCTACACCTTC. Its translation is CASSSGHSNYGYTF. V and J are TRBV27 and TRBJ1-2; weak D call: TRBD1 (6 bases). The CDR3 consists of 14 residues. V lost 6 bases, J lost 0 bases, and 11 bases lay in between. The germline V gene encodes CDR1 MNHEY and CDR2 SMNVEV (reference sequence).

The chain combines TRBV20-1 with TRBJ2-5; no clear D. Trimming took 0 bases from V and 5 from J, leaving 13 bases between them. CDR1 and CDR2 (germline): DFQATT, SNEGSKA (reference sequence). This CDR3 region has 14 residues. The CDR3 spells CSARDWYGGETQYF. CDR3 DNA: TGCAGTGCTAGAGATTGGTACGGTGGGGAGACCCAGTACTTC.

The gene calls are TRBV4-2 and TRBJ2-3; 15 bases align to TRBD2. Germline CDR1 reads LGHNA; CDR2 reads YNFKEQ. This CDR3 region has 22 residues. The junction had 14 bases not matched to a gene; V was cut back by 0 bases and J by 1 base. CDR3 sequence reads: CASSQDLTAGLAGGRGTDTQYF. The DNA for the CDR3 is TGTGCCAGCAGCCAAGATTTGACGGCGGGACTAGCGGGGGGCCGGGGCACAGATACGCAGTATTTT.

V usage is TRBV5-1 and J usage is TRBJ2-3, with D perhaps TRBD1 or TRBD2 (5 bases each). Germline V gene sequence: CDR1 SGHRS, CDR2 YFSETQ. The CDR3 covers 15 residues. Trimming cost V 4 bases and J 5 bases, with 17 bases left between them. CDR3 protein: CASSLGTHWGDTQYF. DNA of the CDR3: TGCGCCAGCAGCCTAGGGACCCATTGGGGAGATACGCAGTATTTT.

V gene TRBV20-1 combines with J gene TRBJ2-7; possibly TRBD2 for D (5 bases). V lost 0 bases, J lost 3 bases, and 12 bases lay in between. The CDR3 consists of 14 residues. Germline CDR1 is DFQATT and CDR2 is SNEGSKA (reference sequence). The CDR3 DNA sequence: TGCAGTGCTAGAGATCGAGGAGGAAACTACGAGCAGTACGTC. This sequence encodes CSARDRGGNYEQYV.

The CDR3 loop reads CASNLGQGMAETQYF. Here the CDR3 DNA reads TGTGCCAGCAACCTAGGACAGGGCATGGCAGAGACCCAGTACTTC. J is TRBJ2-5 and V is TRBV2; 8 bases fit TRBD1. The V and J ends lost 7 bases and 4 bases, in that order; junction bases with no gene match: 11. The CDR3 consists of 15 residues. The germline V gene encodes CDR1 SNHLY and CDR2 FYNNEI.